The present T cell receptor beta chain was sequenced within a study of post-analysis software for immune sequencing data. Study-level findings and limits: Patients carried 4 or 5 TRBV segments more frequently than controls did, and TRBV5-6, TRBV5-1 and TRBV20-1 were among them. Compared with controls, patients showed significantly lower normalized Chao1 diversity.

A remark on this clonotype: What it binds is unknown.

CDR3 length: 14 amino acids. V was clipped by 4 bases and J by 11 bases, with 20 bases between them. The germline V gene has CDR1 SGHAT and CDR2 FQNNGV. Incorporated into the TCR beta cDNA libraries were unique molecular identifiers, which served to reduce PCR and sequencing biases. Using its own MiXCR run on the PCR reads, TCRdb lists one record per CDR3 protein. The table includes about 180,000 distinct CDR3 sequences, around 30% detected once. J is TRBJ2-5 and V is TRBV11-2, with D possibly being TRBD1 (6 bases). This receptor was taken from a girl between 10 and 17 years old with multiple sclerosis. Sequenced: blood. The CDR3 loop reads CASSYSGQYNEQYF. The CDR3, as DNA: TGTGCCAGCAGCTATTCGGGACAATACAATGAGCAGTACTTC.